This record looks at one TCR beta chain sequence and its context. Its antigen is unidentified. This record belongs to a study of shared clonotypes between healthy human individuals. Regarding the study as a whole: Estimated richness was generally greater in naive than memory subsets. Non-shared clonotypes displayed generation probabilities falling below those of clonotypes present in all four donors. The genetic and exposure-history diversity represented was limited by few donors.

Germline V lookup: CDR1 LNHDA, CDR2 SQIVND (reference sequence). The CDR3 is 17 amino acids. Between the trimmed V and J ends, which lost 7 bases and 4 bases, there was a span of 25 bases. Assay: immunoSEQ multiplex PCR; the TCRdb copy retains only in-frame clones and omits some. The table has about 1.4 million clones, roughly 96% seen once. This sequence was found in a man aged 30 to 39 in good health. The sample taken for sequencing was naive CD4+ T cells sorted from blood. Subset defined: CD45RA+ positively selected. V gene TRBV19 combines with J gene TRBJ1-2, with D possibly being TRBD1 (5 bases). CDR3 bases: TGTGCCAGTAACGATGGGGCAGAGCCCTATTCCGGCTATGGCTACACCTTC. Translated, it gives CASNDGAEPYSGYGYTF.